Included here is one T cell receptor (beta chain) sequence, with context. The sample comes from a study of yellow fever vaccine responses in identical twins. A single record per CDR3 protein comes from TCRdb applying MiXCR to the RT-PCR reads. The repertoire holds some 20,000 distinct CDR3 sequences, approximately 68% seen once, with under 2.5% in the top ten. Germline V gene sequence: CDR1 LNHDA, CDR2 SQIVND (reference sequence). The CDR3 contains 14 residues. The V end lost 5 bases, the J end lost 5 bases, and 14 bases lay between the germline ends. The receptor's source is a woman between 18 and 29 years old who received the yellow fever vaccine. Specimen: T cells from blood (PBMCs), unsorted or a sorted subset (not recorded which), collected before or after yellow fever vaccination (not recorded which). V gene TRBV19 combines with J gene TRBJ2-3, with D possibly matching TRBD1 (5 bases). DNA of the CDR3: TGTGCCAGTAGTGGAATACAGGTGCAAGATACGCAGTATTTT. Its protein product is CASSGIQVQDTQYF.